These 14 T cell receptor beta chains were sequenced from one sample in a study of blood T cell repertoires in COVID-19. Assay used: immunoSEQ multiplex PCR; TCRdb lists only in-frame clones, some missing. The sample includes 97,000 or so clones, around 73% seen only once; the top ten take 9.5% to 10%. Sequenced material: peripheral blood. These receptors were taken from a man in his sixties with active or convalescent COVID-19.

The J gene is TRBJ1-1, the V gene TRBV5-6; 8 bases are a match to TRBD1. The ends lost 1 base at V and 2 bases at J; junction bases unmatched: 10. There are 17 residues in the CDR3. Per the germline V gene, CDR1 is SGHDT and CDR2 is YYEEEE. The CDR3 DNA reads as TGTGCCAGCAGCTTGTACGGTACAGGGGGGTATAACACTGAAGCTTTCTTT. It translates to CASSLYGTGGYNTEAFF.

V usage is TRBV19 and J usage is TRBJ1-6, with D unresolved. Looked up from germline, CDR1 is LNHDA and CDR2 is SQIVND (reference sequence). This CDR3 is built from 13 residues. With 5 bases removed from V and 5 bases from J, the gap between germline ends came to 7 bases. The CDR3 is CASSDGDNSPLHF. The CDR3 coding sequence is TGTGCCAGTAGTGACGGGGATAATTCACCCCTCCACTTT.

Here the CDR3 reads CAIRPAGGGNYGYTF. CDR3 sequence (DNA): TGTGCCATCAGGCCAGCAGGGGGCGGGAACTATGGCTACACCTTC. V is TRBV10-3 and J is TRBJ1-2; TRBD1 matches at 8 bases. The CDR3 totals 15 residues. CDR1 is ENHRY and CDR2 is SYGVKD in the germline V gene. V dropped 6 bases and J dropped 2; count of bases not matched to a gene: 8.

Comment on this clone: Other DNA sequences from this sample encode an identical CDR3 as well. The genes are TRBV7-9 and TRBJ2-1, with TRBD2 identical over 10 bases. Germline values: CDR1 SEHNR, CDR2 FQNEAQ (reference sequence). The CDR3 totals 15 residues. With V trimmed by 5 bases and J by 2 bases, 3 bases remained unmatched. CDR3 loop: CASSLSGRTYNEQFF. The DNA of the CDR3 is TGTGCCAGCAGCCTTAGCGGGAGGACCTACAATGAGCAGTTCTTC.

The genes are TRBV27 and TRBJ2-3; 14 nucleotides line up with TRBD2. This CDR3 region has 17 residues. V was clipped by 6 bases and J by 2 bases; unmatched bases: 7. Germline loops: CDR1 MNHEY, CDR2 SMNVEV (reference sequence). The CDR3 sequence is CASSRGTSGRNTDTQYF. The CDR3 bases are TGTGCCAGCAGCCGGGGGACTAGCGGGAGAAACACAGATACGCAGTATTTT.

The V and J genes are TRBV5-6 and TRBJ1-2; D might be TRBD1 (5 bases). V lost 9 bases, J lost 5 bases, and 26 bases lay in between. Germline lookup yields CDR1 SGHDT and CDR2 YYEEEE. The CDR3 covers 16 residues. The CDR3 region has the DNA TGTGCCACCTCGGGAGTCGGGGACGGCCTCTCTTATGGCTACACCTTC. Its protein product is CATSGVGDGLSYGYTF.

In DNA form, the CDR3 reads TGTGCCATCAGTGAGTCAGGACCTAGGTCAGGGGAAGAGCAGTACTTC. Protein sequence: CAISESGPRSGEEQYF. This chain uses TRBV10-3 with TRBJ2-7; the D gene is possibly TRBD1 (6 bases). V lost 0 bases to trimming and J lost 7 bases, with 19 bases between them. CDR3 size: 16 residues. From germline, CDR1 is ENHRY and CDR2 SYGVKD.

The chain links TRBV6-5 to TRBJ2-7; D might be TRBD2 (5 bases). The ends were cut back, 4 bases at V and 7 bases at J, with 11 bases in the middle. The germline CDR1 and CDR2 sequences are MNHEY and SVGAGI. This CDR3 spans 12 amino acids. In DNA form, the CDR3 reads TGTGCCAGCAGTTCCGGACCGGGGGAGCAGTACTTC. Amino acid sequence: CASSSGPGEQYF.

On this clone: Other DNA sequences in this sample translate to the same CDR3. V and J are TRBV27 and TRBJ1-1; D may be TRBD1 (5 bases). The V gene lost 5 bases and the J gene lost 1 base, with 11 bases spanning the gap. The CDR3 loop spans 14 amino acids. Germline lookup yields CDR1 MNHEY and CDR2 SMNVEV (reference sequence). The DNA of the CDR3 is TGTGCCAGCAGTCCCGGGGGGTGGAACACTGAAGCTTTCTTT. It codes for CASSPGGWNTEAFF.

The chain is built from TRBV30 and TRBJ1-4; possible D gene TRBD1, 6 bases. CDR3 length: 15 residues. Germline V CDR1 and CDR2: GTSNPN, SVGIG (reference sequence). Trimming cost V 7 bases and J 3 bases, with 18 bases left between them. CDR3 bases: TGTGCCTCTAGCCCGGGGGGCAGGGCTAATGAAAAACTGTTTTTT. This translates into CASSPGGRANEKLFF.

The chain couples TRBV3-1 (or the pseudogene TRBV3-2) to TRBJ2-3; 7 bases line up with TRBD2. J lost 0 bases, V lost 4 bases, and 7 bases had no gene match. Germline values: CDR1 LGHDT, CDR2 YNNKEL (reference sequence). The CDR3 runs to 16 residues. CDR3 nucleotides: TGTGCCAGCAGCCCCGGGGTAGCGGGTAGCACAGATACGCAGTATTTT. Its protein product is CASSPGVAGSTDTQYF.

CDR3 nucleotides: TGTGCCATCAGTGAGGGACTGAAGAACACCGGGGAGCTGTTTTTT. Translated, it gives CAISEGLKNTGELFF. This chain joins TRBV10-3 and TRBJ2-2, with D perhaps matching TRBD2 (5 bases). V was clipped by 2 bases and J by 1 base, with 8 bases between them. The germline V gene has CDR1 ENHRY and CDR2 SYGVKD. The CDR3 has 15 residues.

This clone was found a few times. The chain uses TRBV10-3 and TRBJ2-5; 8 bases line up with TRBD1. The V and J ends lost 6 bases and 4 bases, in that order; junction bases with no gene match: 7. Germline V gene sequence: CDR1 ENHRY, CDR2 SYGVKD. The CDR3 runs to 14 residues. CDR3 sequence (DNA): TGTGCCATCAGCGGCGGGACAGGTTCAGAGACCCAGTACTTC. Translating gives CAISGGTGSETQYF.

There are a few counts of this clone. The chain is built from TRBV5-4 and TRBJ1-1; D gene uncertain. This CDR3 has 15 amino acids. Between the trimmed V and J ends, which lost 0 bases and 4 bases, there was a span of 13 bases. The germline V gene encodes CDR1 SGHNT and CDR2 YYREEE (reference sequence). The CDR3 DNA sequence: TGTGCCAGCAGCTTGGGGATGAGGGAACGCACTGAAGCTTTCTTT. It translates to CASSLGMRERTEAFF.